A single sample is the source of the 23 T cell receptor beta chains below, sequenced in a study of T-cell reconstitution after alpha-beta-depleted transplantation in children. TCRbeta library preparation incorporated unique molecular identifiers. TCRdb reanalysed the PCR reads using MiXCR and keeps one entry per CDR3 protein. The sample yields fewer than 20,000 distinct CDR3 sequences, roughly 5.6% seen once. The sequencing here drew on PBMCs, taken before TCRalphabeta/CD19-depleted stem cell transplant. These receptors were collected from a boy aged 10-17 years with acute lymphoblastic leukemia, due to receive a stem cell transplant.

This clonotype was observed many times. The chain carries TRBV11-2 and TRBJ2-3; 10 positions agree with TRBD2. The CDR3 sequence is 16 residues long. Germline CDR1 SGHAT, CDR2 FQNNGV. Trimming removed 3 bases from V and 4 bases from J; junction bases left unmatched: 7. The CDR3 loop is CASSLGGLAGADTQYF. CDR3 nucleotide sequence: TGTGCCAGCAGCTTGGGGGGGCTAGCGGGAGCAGATACGCAGTATTTT.

The table lists this clonotype with many counts. The CDR3 protein is CSASGGYGYTF. For the CDR3, the DNA is TGCAGCGCATCCGGGGGCTATGGCTACACCTTC. The V call is TRBV29-1, the J call TRBJ1-2; D might be TRBD1 (5 bases). Germline lookup yields CDR1 SQVTM and CDR2 ANQGSEA. There are 11 residues in the CDR3. The V gene lost 7 bases and the J gene lost 4 bases, with 10 bases spanning the gap.

At least ten counts were recorded for this clonotype. The V gene is TRBV20-1, the J gene TRBJ2-7; 10 bases are shared with TRBD1. Looked up from germline, CDR1 is DFQATT and CDR2 is SNEGSKA (reference sequence). V dropped 6 bases and J dropped 2; count of bases not matched to a gene: 1. This CDR3 spans 12 amino acids. The CDR3 region has the DNA TGCAGTGCCGGGACAGGGGCCTACGAGCAGTACTTC. Its protein product is CSAGTGAYEQYF.

This clonotype counts as medium-sized (0.01 to 0.1%). This chain uses TRBV15 with TRBJ2-1; no definite D call. Germline V gene lookup returns CDR1 LNHNV and CDR2 YYDKDF (reference sequence). The V end lost 0 bases, the J end lost 4 bases, and 7 bases lay between the germline ends. The CDR3 has 14 residues. This CDR3 is CATSRDIGYNEQFF. CDR3 nucleotides: TGTGCCACCAGCAGAGATATAGGATACAATGAGCAGTTCTTC. The full variable domain, its missing parts supplied by reference TRBV15 and TRBJ2-1, is DAMVIQNPRYQVTQFGKPVTLSCSQTLNHNVMYWYQQKSSQAPKLLFHYYDKDFNNEADTPDNFQSRRPNTSFCFLDIRSPGLGDTAMYLCATSRDIGYNEQFFGPGTRLTVL.

This clonotype was seen ten or more times. CDR3 in DNA: TGTGCCAGCTCACCAATCCCCGGCCAGGGCCACGAGCAGTACTTC. Its translation: CASSPIPGQGHEQYF. The chain employs TRBV18 and TRBJ2-7, with a possible D match to TRBD1 (5 bases). This CDR3 is 15 amino acids long. The germline gives CDR1 KGHSH, CDR2 LQKENI. Trimming cost V 2 bases and J 5 bases, with 16 bases left between them. The full variable domain, with the rest looked up from reference TRBV18 and TRBJ2-7, is NAGVMQNPRHLVRRRGQEARLRCSPMKGHSHVYWYRQLPEEGLKFMVYLQKENIIDESGMPKERFSAEFPKEGPSILRIQQVVRGDSAAYFCASSPIPGQGHEQYFGPGTRLTVT.

There are many counts of this clonotype. V usage is TRBV6-2 or TRBV6-3 and J usage is TRBJ1-2, with a possible D match to TRBD1 (6 bases). The CDR3 extends over 15 amino acids. Deletions cut 4 bases from V and 4 bases from J, with 16 bases between. From germline, CDR1 is MNHEY and CDR2 SVGEGT. The CDR3 is CASSWATGFVYGYTF. In DNA form, the CDR3 reads TGTGCCAGCAGTTGGGCCACAGGGTTCGTCTATGGCTACACCTTC.

This clonotype has at least ten counts. J is TRBJ1-6 and V is TRBV9; D ambiguous. Germline V gives CDR1 SGDLS, CDR2 YYNGEE. This CDR3 is built from 16 residues. Trimming took off 2 bases at V and 0 bases at J, with 9 bases between the two ends. CDR3 protein: CASSVAGSSYNSPLHF. The CDR3 coding sequence is TGTGCCAGCAGCGTGGCAGGTAGCTCCTATAATTCACCCCTCCACTTT.

By frequency in the sample, this clonotype is medium-sized. This chain joins TRBV6-5 and TRBJ2-7; 9 bases agree with TRBD1. From germline, CDR1 is MNHEY and CDR2 SVGAGI. This CDR3 comprises 15 residues. Trimming took 0 bases from V and 9 from J; bases not matched to a gene: 9. This chain's CDR3 is CASSYSRDRVSGQYF. The CDR3 region has the DNA TGTGCCAGCAGTTACTCGAGGGACAGGGTGTCCGGGCAGTACTTC.

This clonotype was detected many times. The rearrangement uses TRBV15 and TRBJ2-7; possible D gene TRBD1, 5 bases. Trimming removed 0 bases from V and 2 bases from J, with 8 bases in between. This CDR3 spans 14 amino acids. Germline lookup yields CDR1 LNHNV and CDR2 YYDKDF (reference sequence). CDR3 bases: TGTGCCACCAGCAGAGACTACAGGACCTACGAGCAGTACTTC. This encodes CATSRDYRTYEQYF.

This clonotype is deemed medium-sized. The chain joins TRBV11-2 to TRBJ2-7, with 8 bases matching TRBD1. The CDR3 is 14 residues long. CDR1 is SGHAT and CDR2 is FQNNGV in the germline V gene. V lost 2 bases, J lost 5 bases, and 5 bases stayed unmatched. The CDR3 bases are TGTGCCAGCAGCTTACTGACAGGGGCGGACGAGCAGTACTTC. Translating it yields CASSLLTGADEQYF.

This clonotype was observed at least ten times. The CDR3 coding sequence is TGCAGTGCTAGAGAAGACGGGGGGGTGTTCGAGACCCAGTACTTC. Its translation is CSAREDGGVFETQYF. This chain links TRBV20-1 with TRBJ2-5, with TRBD2 identical over 8 bases. V lost 0 bases to trimming and J lost 5 bases; unmatched junction nucleotides: 8. Germline values: CDR1 DFQATT, CDR2 SNEGSKA (reference sequence). The CDR3 extends over 15 amino acids.

This clonotype was seen ten or more times. The chain employs TRBV6-5 and TRBJ1-5, with TRBD1 as a possible D gene (6 bases). Germline-derived CDR1 and CDR2 are MNHEY and SVGAGI. Trimming pared 5 bases from V and 3 bases from J, leaving 11 bases between. The CDR3 has 14 residues. The DNA for the CDR3 is TGTGCCAGCAGTCAGGGGTTTACCAATCAGCCCCAGCATTTT. Translating it yields CASSQGFTNQPQHF.

This clonotype is labeled medium-sized. The chain joins TRBV5-1 to TRBJ2-3; D is undetermined. The CDR3 length is 11 residues. Trimming shortened V by 3 bases and J by 2 bases, and 1 base separated the two germline ends. Germline CDR1 and CDR2: SGHRS and YFSETQ. The CDR3 protein is CASSYTDTQYF. The CDR3 DNA is TGCGCCAGCAGCTACACAGATACGCAGTATTTT. The complete variable domain, with remaining parts taken from reference TRBV5-1 and TRBJ2-3, reads KAGVTQTPRYLIKTRGQQVTLSCSPISGHRSVSWYQQTPGQGLQFLFEYFSETQRNKGNFPGRFSGRQFSNSRSEMNVSTLELGDSALYLCASSYTDTQYFGPGTRLTVL.

At least ten counts were recorded for this clonotype. This CDR3 is CASSLTSGVNTGELFF. In DNA, the CDR3 is TGTGCCAGCAGCTTGACTAGCGGGGTTAACACCGGGGAGCTGTTTTTT. V gene TRBV7-9 combines with J gene TRBJ2-2; 11 bases map to TRBD2. Germline V lookup: CDR1 SEHNR, CDR2 FQNEAQ (reference sequence). After removal of 3 bases from V and 2 bases from J, the junction contained 2 bases not matched to a gene. The CDR3 consists of 16 residues.

At least ten counts were recorded for this clonotype. This chain joins TRBV24-1 and TRBJ2-3, with 7 bases lining up with TRBD2. The CDR3 is 14 amino acids. Germline CDR1 is KGHDR and CDR2 is SFDVKD. V lost 10 bases, J lost 5 bases, and 11 bases stayed unmatched. DNA of the CDR3: TGTGCCACTTCTCTCAGCGGGGTGGGAGATACGCAGTATTTT. The encoded protein is CATSLSGVGDTQYF.

The chain joins TRBV13 to TRBJ2-2; no clear D. V was pared by 10 bases and J by 4 bases, with 22 bases between. CDR3 size: 16 residues. The V gene's germline CDR1 is PRHDT and CDR2 FYEKMQ (reference sequence). CDR3 bases: TGTGCCATCGGCCCCGGCCTCGACTGGGGCACCGGGGAGCTGTTTTTT. Encoded protein: CAIGPGLDWGTGELFF.

This clonotype was seen many times. The rearrangement links TRBV19 to TRBJ2-1, with TRBD1 matching 8 bases. V was pared by 4 bases and J by 1 base, with 3 bases of the junction left unmatched. The CDR3 is 15 residues long. CDR1 is LNHDA and CDR2 is SQIVND in the germline V gene (reference sequence). CDR3 in amino acids: CASSRYRGSYNEQFF. The CDR3 DNA follows: TGTGCCAGTAGTAGGTACAGGGGGTCCTACAATGAGCAGTTCTTC.

Many counts were recorded for this clonotype. The chain combines TRBV20-1 with TRBJ2-5; perhaps D is TRBD1 or TRBD2 (5 bases each). The germline V and J ends were trimmed by 5 bases and 6 bases, with 19 bases remaining between them. Germline CDR1 is DFQATT and CDR2 is SNEGSKA (reference sequence). This CDR3 region has 14 residues. CDR3 bases: TGCAGTGCTCCTCCGGGACCGGGTTATAAGACCCAGTACTTC. This gives the protein CSAPPGPGYKTQYF.

This clonotype was observed many times. V is TRBV9 and J is TRBJ2-2; D ambiguous. This CDR3 contains 12 residues. Germline CDR1 and CDR2: SGDLS and YYNGEE. Trimming stripped 2 bases from V and 2 bases from J, with 1 base between. The CDR3 loop is CASSVNTGELFF. The CDR3 region has the DNA TGTGCCAGCAGCGTCAACACCGGGGAGCTGTTTTTT.

This clonotype was observed many times. The V gene is TRBV11-2, the J gene TRBJ1-2; tentatively, D is TRBD1 (5 bases). Germline values: CDR1 SGHAT, CDR2 FQNNGV. Trimming stripped 5 bases from V and 6 bases from J, with 16 bases between. This CDR3 comprises 14 residues. This chain's CDR3 is CASSPGPRGDGYTF. The CDR3 bases are TGTGCCAGCAGCCCGGGACCCCGAGGGGATGGCTACACCTTC.

Many counts were recorded for this clonotype. The J gene is TRBJ1-3, the V gene TRBV6-1, with D unclear. V was pared by 0 bases and J by 3 bases, with 12 bases between. The CDR3 is made up of 16 amino acids. Germline CDR1 MNHNS, CDR2 SASEGT. DNA for the CDR3: TGTGCCAGCAGTGAAGCGACCACTACCTTTGGAAACACCATATATTTT. It specifies CASSEATTTFGNTIYF.

This clonotype has a count of ten or more. CDR3 nucleotides: TGTGCCAGCAGTTCAGGGACTAGCGGGTACTACGAGCAGTACTTC. Translation: CASSSGTSGYYEQYF. The V call is TRBV6-2 or TRBV6-3, the J call TRBJ2-7; TRBD2 matches at 12 bases. Unmatched junction bases numbered 4, after V lost 4 bases and J lost 3 bases. Looked up from germline, CDR1 is MNHEY and CDR2 is SVGEGT. The CDR3 covers 15 residues.

The table lists this clonotype with many counts. The CDR3 DNA is TGTGCCAGCGGCCGACTCGGCACCGGGGAGCTGTTTTTT. Translated, it gives CASGRLGTGELFF. The chain is built from TRBV21-1 and TRBJ2-2. TRBV21-1 is designated a pseudogene. This CDR3 has 13 amino acids.